This T cell receptor beta chain originates from a study of persistence of HIV-infected CD4 T cells. General study findings and limits: The rare CMV-responding cells with HIV-1 proviruses were not separately TCR-sequenced.

V shed 7 bases, J shed 3 bases, and the junction held 3 bases outside the gene matches. Germline V lookup: CDR1 SGHNT, CDR2 YYREEE (reference sequence). The CDR3 totals 12 residues. The immunoSEQ assay was version 4, run in survey mode. The table came from immunoSEQ multiplex PCR; TCRdb's copy has only in-frame clones and leaves some out. This sample has about 46,000 clones; 70% to 90% occur once, and the top ten carry 3% to 3.5%. This nonspecific control used anti-CD3/anti-CD28 bead stimulation of CD4+ T cells. Sorting of responding CD4+ T cells relied on upregulated CD40 ligand together with CD69. Concerning this clone: Its antigen is unknown.

The sequence came from an adult woman with HIV who was CMV-seropositive. The chain combines TRBV5-4 with TRBJ2-7; 8 bases line up with TRBD1. The sample in question was CD4+ T cells sorted from PBMCs after 18-hour stimulation, obtained from a patient who received antiretroviral therapy. This chain's CDR3 is CASGTGGYEQYF. The CDR3 nucleotides are TGTGCCAGCGGAACAGGGGGCTACGAGCAGTACTTC.